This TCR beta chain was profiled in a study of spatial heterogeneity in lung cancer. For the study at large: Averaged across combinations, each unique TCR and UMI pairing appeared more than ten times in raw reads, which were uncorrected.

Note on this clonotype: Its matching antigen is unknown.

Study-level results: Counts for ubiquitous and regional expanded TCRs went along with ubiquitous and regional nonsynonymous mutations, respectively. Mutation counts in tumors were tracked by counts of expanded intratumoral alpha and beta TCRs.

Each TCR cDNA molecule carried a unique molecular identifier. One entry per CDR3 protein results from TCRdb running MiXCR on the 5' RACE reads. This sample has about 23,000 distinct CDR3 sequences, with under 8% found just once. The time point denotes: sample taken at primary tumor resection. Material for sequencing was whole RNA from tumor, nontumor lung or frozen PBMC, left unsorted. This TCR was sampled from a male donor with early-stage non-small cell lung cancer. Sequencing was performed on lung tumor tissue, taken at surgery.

CDR3 in amino acids: CASTPGQGISYEQYF. DNA for the CDR3: TGTGCCAGCACCCCCGGTCAGGGGATCTCCTACGAGCAGTACTTC. V gene TRBV6-2 or TRBV6-3 combines with J gene TRBJ2-7; tentatively, D is TRBD1 (6 bases). Germline V lookup: CDR1 MNHEY, CDR2 SVGEGT. V gave up 7 bases and J gave up 0 bases, with 16 bases separating them. The CDR3 has 15 residues.